The next 2 T cell receptor beta chains were all read from a single sample in a study of blood T cell repertoires in COVID-19. Profiling relied on immunoSEQ multiplex PCR, and the TCRdb table lists in-frame clones only, not all of them. The sample has about 260,000 clones; 91% are singletons. Material for sequencing was PBMCs or T cells enriched from blood (not recorded which). These receptors were taken from a man between 35 and 55 years old who had been exposed to COVID-19.

This clone appeared a single time. The chain is built from TRBV24-1 and TRBJ2-1; 8 bases are a match to TRBD1. The CDR3 contains 15 residues. The V gene end was trimmed by 4 bases and the J gene end by 7 bases; junction bases not matched to a gene: 8. Germline V lookup: CDR1 KGHDR, CDR2 SFDVKD. For the CDR3, the DNA is TGTGCCACCAGTGAACATGAGGACAGGGCTAATGAGCAGTTCTTC. Translation: CATSEHEDRANEQFF.

The V and J genes are TRBV28 and TRBJ1-1; D might be TRBD1 (5 bases). The V end lost 8 bases, the J end lost 3 bases, and 13 bases lay between the germline ends. Germline values: CDR1 MDHEN, CDR2 SYDVKM. This CDR3 is 13 amino acids long. In nucleotides, the CDR3 is TGTGCCAGCCTCCAGGGTGGGGACACTGAAGCTTTCTTT. Its translation: CASLQGGDTEAFF.